The clone carrying this T cell receptor (beta chain) was observed a single time. The data stem from a study of blood T cell repertoires in COVID-19. TCRdb's copy holds only in-frame clones and misses some; the assay was immunoSEQ multiplex PCR. Among about 150,000 clones listed, 75% to 90% were seen once. The receptor was isolated from a woman between 65 and 79 years old with acute or convalescent COVID-19. Sequencing was performed on peripheral blood.

The chain's CDR3 is CASRYGGTEAFF. CDR3 coding DNA: TGTGCCAGCAGGTATGGAGGGACTGAAGCTTTCTTT. The rearrangement links TRBV2 to TRBJ1-1; D uncertain. V gave up 6 bases and J gave up 5 bases, with 10 bases separating them. CDR3 length equals 12 residues. Germline V CDR1 and CDR2: SNHLY, FYNNEI.